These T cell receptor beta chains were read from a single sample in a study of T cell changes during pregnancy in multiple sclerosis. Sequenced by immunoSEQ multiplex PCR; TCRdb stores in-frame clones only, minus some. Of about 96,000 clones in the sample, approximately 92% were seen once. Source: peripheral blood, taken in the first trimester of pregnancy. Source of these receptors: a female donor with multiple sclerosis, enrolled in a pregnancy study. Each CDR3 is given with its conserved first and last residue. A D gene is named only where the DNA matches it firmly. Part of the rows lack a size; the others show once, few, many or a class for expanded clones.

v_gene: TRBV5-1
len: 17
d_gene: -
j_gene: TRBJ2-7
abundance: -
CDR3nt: TGCGCCAGCTCAACAGGGGGGACTAGCTCATTCAGGCACGAGCAGTACTTC
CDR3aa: CASSTGGTSSFRHEQYF

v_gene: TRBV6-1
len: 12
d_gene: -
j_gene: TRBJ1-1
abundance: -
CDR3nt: TGTGCCAGCGGTGACAGGTTCGGTGAAGCTTTCTTT
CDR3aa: CASGDRFGEAFF

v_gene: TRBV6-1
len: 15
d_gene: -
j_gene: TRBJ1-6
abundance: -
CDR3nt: TGTGCCAGCAGTGAAGGGGGGGTTTACAATTCACCCCTCCACTTT
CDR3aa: CASSEGGVYNSPLHF

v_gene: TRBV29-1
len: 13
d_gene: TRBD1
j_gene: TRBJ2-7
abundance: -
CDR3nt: TGCAGCGTCACAGGGGCGAGCTCCTACGAGCAGTACTTC
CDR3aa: CSVTGASSYEQYF

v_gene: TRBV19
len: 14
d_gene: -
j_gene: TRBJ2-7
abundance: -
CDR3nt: TGTGCCAGTAGTATGACAGGTAATGCCTACGAGCAGTACTTC
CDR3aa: CASSMTGNAYEQYF

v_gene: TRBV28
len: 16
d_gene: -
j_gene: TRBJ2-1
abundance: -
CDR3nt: TGTGCCAGCAGCCCTCAGGGAGCGGGCCGTTACAATGAGCAGTTCTTC
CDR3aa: CASSPQGAGRYNEQFF

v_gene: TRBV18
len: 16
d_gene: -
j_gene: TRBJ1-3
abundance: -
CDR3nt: TGTGCCAGCTCCATTACATCGGGGGGCTCTGGAAACACCATATATTTT
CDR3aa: CASSITSGGSGNTIYF

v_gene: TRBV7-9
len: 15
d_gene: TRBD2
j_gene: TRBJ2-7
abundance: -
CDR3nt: TGTGCCAGCAGTTCGGGGGGTCCCGGGGCCTACGAGCAGTACTTC
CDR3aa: CASSSGGPGAYEQYF

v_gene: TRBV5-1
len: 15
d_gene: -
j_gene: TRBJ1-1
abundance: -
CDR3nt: TGCGCCAGCAGCTGGAGGGCGGATATGAACACTGAAGCTTTCTTT
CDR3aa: CASSWRADMNTEAFF

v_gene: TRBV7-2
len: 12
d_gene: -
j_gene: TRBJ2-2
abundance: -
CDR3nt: TGTGCCAGCAGCTTTATAACCGGGGAGCTGTTTTTT
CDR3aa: CASSFITGELFF

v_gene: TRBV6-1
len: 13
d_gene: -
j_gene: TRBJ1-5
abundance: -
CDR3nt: TGTGCCAGCAGTGGCAGTGGAGATCAGCCCCAGCATTTT
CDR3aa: CASSGSGDQPQHF

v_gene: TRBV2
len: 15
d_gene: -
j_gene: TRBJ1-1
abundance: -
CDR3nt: TGTGCCAGCAGTGTTTTAGCCACTGTGAACACTGAAGCTTTCTTT
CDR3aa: CASSVLATVNTEAFF

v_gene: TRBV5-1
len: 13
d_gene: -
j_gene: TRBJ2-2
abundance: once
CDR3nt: TGCGCCAGCAGCTTGTTCCGCACCGGGGAGCTGTTTTTT
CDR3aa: CASSLFRTGELFF

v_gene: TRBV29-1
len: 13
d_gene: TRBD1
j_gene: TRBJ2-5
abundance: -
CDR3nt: TGCAGCGTAGCCGGGACAGCACAAGAGACCCAGTACTTC
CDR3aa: CSVAGTAQETQYF

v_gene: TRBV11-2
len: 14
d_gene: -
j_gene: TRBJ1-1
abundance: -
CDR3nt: TGTGCCAGCAGGAATCAGGGCTTAGGAACTGAAGCTTTCTTT
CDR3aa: CASRNQGLGTEAFF

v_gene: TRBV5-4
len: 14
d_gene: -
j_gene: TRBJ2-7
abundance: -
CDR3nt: TGTGCCAGCAGCTCGGGACTGGACTTCTACGAGCAGTACTTC
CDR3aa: CASSSGLDFYEQYF

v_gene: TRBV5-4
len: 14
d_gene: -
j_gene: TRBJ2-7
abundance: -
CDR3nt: TGTGCCAGCAGCCCCGGACCTCGGACTGGGGAGCAGTACTTC
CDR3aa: CASSPGPRTGEQYF

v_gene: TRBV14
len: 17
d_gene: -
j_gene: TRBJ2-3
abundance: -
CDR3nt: TGTGCCAGCAGCCAAGGTTCAGGCTACAGGGTAACAGATACGCAGTATTTT
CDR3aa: CASSQGSGYRVTDTQYF

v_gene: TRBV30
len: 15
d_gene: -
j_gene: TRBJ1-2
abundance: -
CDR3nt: TGTGCCTGGAGTCCGGGGTTCGCAGCTAACTATGGCTACACCTTC
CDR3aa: CAWSPGFAANYGYTF

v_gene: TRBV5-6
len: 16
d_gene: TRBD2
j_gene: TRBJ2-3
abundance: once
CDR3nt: TGTGCCAGCAGCTTGGTAGCCAGCGGGAGAACAGATACGCAGTATTTT
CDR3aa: CASSLVASGRTDTQYF

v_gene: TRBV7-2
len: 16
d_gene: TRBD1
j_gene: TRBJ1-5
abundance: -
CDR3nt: TGTGCCAGCAGCACCCTGACAGGGATGAGCAATCAGCCCCAGCATTTT
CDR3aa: CASSTLTGMSNQPQHF

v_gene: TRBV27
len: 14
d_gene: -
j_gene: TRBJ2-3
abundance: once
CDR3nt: TGTGCCAGCAGTTTATTGGGCGGCACAGATACGCAGTATTTT
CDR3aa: CASSLLGGTDTQYF

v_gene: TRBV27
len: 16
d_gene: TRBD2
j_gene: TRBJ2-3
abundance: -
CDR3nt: TGTGCCAGCAGTGCTCCTAGCGGGAGGAAAACAGATACGCAGTATTTT
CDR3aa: CASSAPSGRKTDTQYF

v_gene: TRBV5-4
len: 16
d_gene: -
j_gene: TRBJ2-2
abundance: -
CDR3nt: TGTGCCAGCAGCTTTGCCCTGGAGGGGTACACCGGGGAGCTGTTTTTT
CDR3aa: CASSFALEGYTGELFF

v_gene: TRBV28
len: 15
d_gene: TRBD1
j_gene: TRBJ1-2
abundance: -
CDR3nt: TGTGCCAGCAGCAACTCAGGGGGGACTAACTATGGCTACACCTTC
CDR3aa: CASSNSGGTNYGYTF

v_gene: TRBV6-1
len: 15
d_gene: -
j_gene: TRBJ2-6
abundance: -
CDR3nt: TGTGCCAGCAGTGAAATAAGCTCGGGGTCCAACGTCCTGACTTTC
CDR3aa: CASSEISSGSNVLTF

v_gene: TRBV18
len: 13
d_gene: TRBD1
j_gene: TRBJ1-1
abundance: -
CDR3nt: TGTGCCAGCTCCAAGGACAGGGTCATTGAAGCTTTCTTT
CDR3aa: CASSKDRVIEAFF

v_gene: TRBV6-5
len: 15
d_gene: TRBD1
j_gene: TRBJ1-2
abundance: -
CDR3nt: TGTGCCAGCAGCAACAGACAGGGGGAGACCTATGGCTACACCTTC
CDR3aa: CASSNRQGETYGYTF

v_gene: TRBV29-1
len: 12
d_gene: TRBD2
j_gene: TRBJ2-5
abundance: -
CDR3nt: TGCAGCCCCCGGACTAGCGCAGAGACCCAGTACTTC
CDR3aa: CSPRTSAETQYF

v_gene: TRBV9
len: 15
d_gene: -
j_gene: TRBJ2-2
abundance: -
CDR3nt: TGTGCCAGCAGCCTCCGGGGAGCGGGCACCGGGGAGCTGTTTTTT
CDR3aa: CASSLRGAGTGELFF

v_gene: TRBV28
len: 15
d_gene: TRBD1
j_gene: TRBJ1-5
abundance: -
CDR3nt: TGTGCCAGCAGTTTAGCGCCCAGGGGGGATCAGCCCCAGCATTTT
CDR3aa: CASSLAPRGDQPQHF

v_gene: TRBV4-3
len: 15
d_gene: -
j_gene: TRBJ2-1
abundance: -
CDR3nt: TGCGCCAGCAGCCAAGATTTAATTCCCTCGAATGAGCAGTTCTTC
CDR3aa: CASSQDLIPSNEQFF

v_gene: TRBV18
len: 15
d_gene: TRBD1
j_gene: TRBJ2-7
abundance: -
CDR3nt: TGTGCCAGCTCGCGAGACCGGGACAGGGGGTACGAGCAGTACTTC
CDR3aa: CASSRDRDRGYEQYF

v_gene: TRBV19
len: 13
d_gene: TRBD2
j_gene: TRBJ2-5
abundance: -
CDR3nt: TGTGCCAGTACCGTTAGCGGGAGAGAGACCCAGTACTTC
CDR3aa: CASTVSGRETQYF

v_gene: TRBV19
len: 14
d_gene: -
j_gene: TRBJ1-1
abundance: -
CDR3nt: TGTGCCAGTAGTATATATCACAGGAACACTGAAGCTTTCTTT
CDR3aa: CASSIYHRNTEAFF

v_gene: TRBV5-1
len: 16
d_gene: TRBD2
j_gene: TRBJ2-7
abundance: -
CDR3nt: TGCGCCAGCAGCTCCGGGATAGGTAGCGGGAGTTACGAGCAGTACTTC
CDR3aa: CASSSGIGSGSYEQYF

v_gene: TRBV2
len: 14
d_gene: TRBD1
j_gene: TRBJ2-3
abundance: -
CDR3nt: TGTGCCAGCAAACAGGGGGCAGGCACAGATACGCAGTATTTT
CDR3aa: CASKQGAGTDTQYF

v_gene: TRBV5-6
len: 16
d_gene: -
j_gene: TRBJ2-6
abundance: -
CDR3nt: TGTGCCAGCAGCTTGGGCCTGGAGGCCGGGGCCAACGTCCTGACTTTC
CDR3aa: CASSLGLEAGANVLTF

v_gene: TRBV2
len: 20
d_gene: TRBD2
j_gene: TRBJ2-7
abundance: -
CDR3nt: TGTGCCAGCAGTGGGGGGTGGGGACTAGCGGGACTTAGAAGAAGATACGAGCAGTACTTC
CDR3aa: CASSGGWGLAGLRRRYEQYF

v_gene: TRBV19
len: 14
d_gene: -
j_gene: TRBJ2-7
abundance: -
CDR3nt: TGTGCCAGTAGTATTAGGGGGTTTCCCTACGAGCAGTACTTC
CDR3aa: CASSIRGFPYEQYF

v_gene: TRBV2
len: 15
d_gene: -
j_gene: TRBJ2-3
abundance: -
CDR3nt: TGTGCCAGCAGTGGGAGGAGGGGAAGGACAGATACGCAGTATTTT
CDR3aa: CASSGRRGRTDTQYF

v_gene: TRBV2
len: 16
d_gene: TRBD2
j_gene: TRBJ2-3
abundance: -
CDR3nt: TGTGCCAGCAGTGAAGATGGCGGGAGATGGCTGGGTACGCAGTATTTT
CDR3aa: CASSEDGGRWLGTQYF

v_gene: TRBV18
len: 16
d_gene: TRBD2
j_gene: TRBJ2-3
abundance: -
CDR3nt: TGTGCCAGCTCACCCCCCTCGGGGGGGCTCACAGATACGCAGTATTTT
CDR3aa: CASSPPSGGLTDTQYF

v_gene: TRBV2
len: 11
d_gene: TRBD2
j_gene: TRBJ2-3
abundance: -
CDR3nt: TGTGCCGGGGGGGGGACTGATACGCAGTATTTT
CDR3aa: CAGGGTDTQYF

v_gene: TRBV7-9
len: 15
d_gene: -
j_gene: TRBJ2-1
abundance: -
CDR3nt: TGTGCCAGCAGCTTCAGCGAGCGGTCCTACAATGAGCAGTTCTTC
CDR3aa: CASSFSERSYNEQFF

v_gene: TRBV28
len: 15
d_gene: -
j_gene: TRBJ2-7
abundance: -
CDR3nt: TGTGCCAGCAGTTCCTCTAGAAAAACCTCCTACGAGCAGTACTTC
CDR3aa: CASSSSRKTSYEQYF

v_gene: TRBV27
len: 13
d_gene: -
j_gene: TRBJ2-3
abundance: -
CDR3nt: TGTGCCAGCAGTTGGGGGCCTGGGGATACGCAGTATTTT
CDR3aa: CASSWGPGDTQYF

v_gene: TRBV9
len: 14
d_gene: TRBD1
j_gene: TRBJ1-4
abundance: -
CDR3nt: TGTGCCAGCAGCACCCAGGGGGCTAATGAAAAACTGTTTTTT
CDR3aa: CASSTQGANEKLFF

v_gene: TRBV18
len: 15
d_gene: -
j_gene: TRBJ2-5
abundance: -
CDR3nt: TGTGCCAGCTCACCTTGGAGGAAGGAGGCGGAGACCCAGTACTTC
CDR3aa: CASSPWRKEAETQYF

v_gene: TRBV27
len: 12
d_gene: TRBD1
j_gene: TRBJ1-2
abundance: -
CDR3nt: TGTGCCAGCAGTTCCCAGGGGGGAGGCTACACCTTC
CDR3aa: CASSSQGGGYTF

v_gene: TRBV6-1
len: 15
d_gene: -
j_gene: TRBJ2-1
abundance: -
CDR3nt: TGTGCCAGCAGTGCCAGTCGTAACCGAGGGAATGAGCAGTTCTTC
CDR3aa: CASSASRNRGNEQFF

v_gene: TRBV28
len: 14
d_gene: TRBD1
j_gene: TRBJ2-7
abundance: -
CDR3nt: TGTGCCAGCGGATCCGGGACAGGGGGAAGCGAGCAGTACTTC
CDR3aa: CASGSGTGGSEQYF

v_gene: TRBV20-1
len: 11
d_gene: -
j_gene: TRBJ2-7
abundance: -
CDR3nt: TGCAGTGCCAGGCAGGCATACGAGCAGTACTTC
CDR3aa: CSARQAYEQYF

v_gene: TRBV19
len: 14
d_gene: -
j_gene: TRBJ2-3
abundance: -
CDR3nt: TGTGCCAGTACCTCCGGGACATTTAAAGATACGCAGTATTTT
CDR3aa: CASTSGTFKDTQYF

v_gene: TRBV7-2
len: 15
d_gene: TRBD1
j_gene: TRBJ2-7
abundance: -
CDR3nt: TGTGCCAGCAGCCCTTGGACAGGGGGCGAGTACGAGCAGTACTTC
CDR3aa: CASSPWTGGEYEQYF

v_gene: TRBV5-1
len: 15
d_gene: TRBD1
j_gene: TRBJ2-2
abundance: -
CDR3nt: TGCGCCAGCAGCTTTGACAGGGGGGGAACCGGGGAGCTGTTTTTT
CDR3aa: CASSFDRGGTGELFF